This T cell receptor beta chain emerged from a study of T cells in women clearing cervical HPV infection. The method was immunoSEQ multiplex PCR; TCRdb's version includes in-frame clones alone and lacks a portion of them. The table lists nearly 35,000 clones, with 1.5% to 2% in the top ten. This receptor was taken from a woman aged 18 to 69 with a cervical HPV16 infection that either progressed to CIN3+ or cleared (not recorded which). Sequencing used blood buffy coat.

The CDR3 reads CASSATGQGDRETQYF. The DNA read from the CDR3 is TGTGCCAGCAGCGCTACGGGACAGGGCGATAGAGAGACC. The chain carries TRBV7-3 and TRBJ2-5, with TRBD1 identical over 9 bases. Read coverage stops 3 residues before the CDR3 terminus; the germline J gene supplies the remainder. This CDR3 comprises 16 residues. The germline CDR1 and CDR2 sequences are SGHTA and FQGTGA. V lost 5 bases and J lost 4; bases outside the gene matches: 11.